These 16 T cell receptor beta chains share one sample of origin, sequenced in a study of cytomegalovirus exposure and HLA in healthy donors. Both 60 Vbeta primers and 13 Jbeta primers went into the PCR. Here immunoSEQ multiplex PCR was the method, and the copy in TCRdb shows in-frame clones only, minus some. The data hold 170,000 or so clones, with roughly 80% observed a single time. The sequencing input was PBMCs. The receptor source for this set is a man aged 45-65 years in good health and CMV-seronegative.

V gene TRBV27 combines with J gene TRBJ2-3; 9 nucleotides line up with TRBD2. Germline lookup yields CDR1 MNHEY and CDR2 SMNVEV (reference sequence). Trimming at V came to 1 base and at J to 7 bases, leaving 6 bases not matched to a gene. The CDR3 is 15 residues long. The CDR3: CASSLLAGDPYTQYF. The DNA for the CDR3 is TGTGCCAGCAGTTTATTAGCGGGAGATCCGTATACGCAGTATTTT.

The chain joins TRBV18 to TRBJ1-1, with TRBD1 matching 9 bases. Germline lookup yields CDR1 KGHSH and CDR2 LQKENI. The CDR3 has 14 residues. With V trimmed by 2 bases and J by 7 bases, 5 bases remained unmatched. DNA for the CDR3: TGTGCCAGCTCACCAAACAGGGGGCTTGGTGAAGCTTTCTTT. It encodes CASSPNRGLGEAFF.

The rearrangement uses TRBV6-1 and TRBJ1-5; no reliable D call. The CDR3 is made up of 15 amino acids. V was clipped by 4 bases and J by 0 bases, with 10 bases between them. From germline, CDR1 is MNHNS and CDR2 SASEGT. The DNA of the CDR3 is TGTGCCAGCAGTGTTACAGCCTATAGCAATCAGCCCCAGCATTTT. It translates to CASSVTAYSNQPQHF.

The chain carries TRBV19 and TRBJ2-2, with 10 bases lining up with TRBD1. Germline-derived CDR1 and CDR2 are LNHDA and SQIVND (reference sequence). This CDR3 region has 15 residues. Trimming cost V 5 bases and J 3 bases; bases outside gene matches: 3. As DNA, the CDR3 is TGTGCCAGTAGTGACAGGGGGCGAGACACCGGGGAGCTGTTTTTT. Translated: CASSDRGRDTGELFF.

The gene calls are TRBV18 and TRBJ2-3; 9 bases are a match to TRBD2. Germline CDR1 and CDR2: KGHSH and LQKENI. The CDR3 sequence is 14 residues long. Germline trimming cut 6 bases from V and 3 bases from J; bases unmatched to any gene: 4. CDR3 DNA: TGTGCCAGCTCCGGGACTAGCTTAACAGATACGCAGTATTTT. Protein: CASSGTSLTDTQYF.

The gene calls are TRBV18 and TRBJ2-2; 8 nucleotides align to TRBD2. CDR3 size: 18 residues. From germline, CDR1 is KGHSH and CDR2 LQKENI. Unmatched junction bases numbered 14, after V lost 3 bases and J lost 5 bases. The CDR3 DNA follows: TGTGCCAGCTCACCCCACCCCTTAGCGGGAAGAAGGACCGGGGAGCTGTTTTTT. Translating gives CASSPHPLAGRRTGELFF.

This rearrangement joins TRBV4-2 to TRBJ1-4, with 8 positions matching TRBD1. This CDR3 has 15 amino acids. The germline V gene encodes CDR1 LGHNA and CDR2 YNFKEQ. V dropped 0 bases and J dropped 6; count of bases not matched to a gene: 3. The CDR3: CASSQEGRGHEKLFF. In nucleotides, the CDR3 is TGTGCCAGCAGCCAAGAGGGCAGGGGGCATGAAAAACTGTTTTTT.

The J gene is TRBJ2-7, the V gene TRBV6-5, with D perhaps TRBD2 (6 bases). CDR1 MNHEY and CDR2 SVGAGI come from the germline V gene. CDR3 length: 14 amino acids. Trimming left V 4 bases short and J 2 bases short, with 12 bases between. CDR3 sequence reads: CASSFAGKTYEQYF. As DNA, the CDR3 is TGTGCCAGCAGTTTTGCGGGGAAAACCTACGAGCAGTACTTC.

With respect to this clone: The junction departs from germline at one end; a sequencing error may be responsible. V gene TRBV19 combines with J gene TRBJ1-1; D is possibly TRBD1 (5 bases). Per the germline V gene, CDR1 is LNHDA and CDR2 is SQIVND (reference sequence). This CDR3 comprises 15 residues. The CDR3 DNA sequence: TGTGCCAGTAGTATCAAGGGGTCCATGAACACTGAAGCTTCCTTT. As protein: CASSIKGSMNTEASF.

The chain's CDR3 is CASSTWYRGGYGYTF. The DNA for the CDR3 is TGTGCCAGCAGTACCTGGTACAGGGGAGGATATGGCTACACCTTC. The rearrangement uses TRBV6-5 and TRBJ1-2; 7 nucleotides match TRBD1. This CDR3 comprises 15 residues. V shed 5 bases and J 5 bases; nucleotides not matched to a gene: 11. Germline values: CDR1 MNHEY, CDR2 SVGAGI.

A remark on this clone: At the DNA level, this CDR3 is encoded by other sequences in the same sample as well. The genes are TRBV4-3 and TRBJ1-4; D gene uncertain. The V end lost 2 bases, the J end lost 4 bases, and 11 bases lay between the germline ends. This CDR3 contains 15 residues. Germline CDR1 is LGHNA and CDR2 is YSLEER. The CDR3 DNA sequence: TGCGCCAGCAGCCAAATGCCAGATCTTAATGAAAAACTGTTTTTT. This encodes CASSQMPDLNEKLFF.

The count of this clone is one. This rearrangement joins TRBV10-3 to TRBJ2-1, with unresolved D. Germline V lookup: CDR1 ENHRY, CDR2 SYGVKD. V dropped 2 bases and J dropped 0 bases, with 5 bases sitting between them. This CDR3 spans 14 amino acids. Here the CDR3 DNA reads TGTGCCATCAGTGAGAGTAGCTCCTACAATGAGCAGTTCTTC. Protein: CAISESSSYNEQFF.

V gene TRBV5-1 combines with J gene TRBJ2-3; tentative D call: TRBD2 (5 bases). V was cut by 3 bases and J by 0 bases, with 14 bases left in between. The CDR3 spans 16 residues. The germline V gene has CDR1 SGHRS and CDR2 YFSETQ. The CDR3 DNA follows: TGCGCCAGCAGCTCGGACGGGCGGAGGAGCACAGATACGCAGTATTTT. It is translated as CASSSDGRRSTDTQYF.

The chain links TRBV15 to TRBJ2-1, with 8 nucleotides matching TRBD1. CDR3 length: 16 residues. Germline CDR1 and CDR2: LNHNV and YYDKDF (reference sequence). The trim removed 1 base at V and 9 bases at J, leaving 11 bases unmatched. Here the CDR3 reads CATSRGPGTGRGEQFF. In DNA form, the CDR3 reads TGTGCCACCAGCAGAGGTCCCGGGACAGGTCGCGGTGAGCAGTTCTTC.

The V call is TRBV7-9, the J call TRBJ1-2; no firm D call. The CDR3 loop spans 12 amino acids. Germline CDR1 and CDR2: SEHNR and FQNEAQ (reference sequence). Deletions cut 8 bases from V and 8 bases from J, with 15 bases between. This CDR3 is CASSRGGYGYTF. For the CDR3, the DNA is TGTGCCAGCTCTCGAGGAGGGTACGGCTACACCTTC.

The rearrangement uses TRBV6-6 and TRBJ2-7; a possible D gene is TRBD2 (7 bases). V lost 6 bases to trimming and J lost 7 bases, with 19 bases between them. The CDR3 length is 14 residues. CDR1 MNHNY and CDR2 SVGAGI come from the germline V gene (reference sequence). The CDR3 protein is CASRGEGVYTEQYF. CDR3 coding DNA: TGTGCCAGCAGGGGGGAGGGGGTTTATACGGAGCAGTACTTC.